This TCR beta chain was identified in a study of blood T cells in healthy people across ages. Germline CDR1 is MGHRA and CDR2 is YSYEKL. V was pared by 6 bases and J by 1 base, with 6 bases of the junction left unmatched. The CDR3 sequence is 14 residues long. Primed by a sample-barcoded 5' primer and a J-beta primer mix, a second PCR proceeded for roughly 7 to 12 cycles. Carrying 12 random nucleotides, a template-switch adaptor labeled each individual cDNA molecule. One entry per CDR3 protein results from TCRdb running MiXCR on the 5' RACE reads. This sample yields about 1.8 million distinct CDR3 sequences, of which 40% to 55% are seen a single time; over 2% belongs to the top ten. This clonotype came up a few times.

The specimen sequenced was blood. This chain connects TRBV4-1 to TRBJ2-7; 7 positions agree with TRBD2. This sequence originates from a woman in her 40s in good health. The CDR3 nucleotides read TGCGCCAGCAGGCCGTCCGGGGGGTCCTACGAGCAGTACTTC. Translated, it gives CASRPSGGSYEQYF.